This T cell receptor beta chain is drawn from a study of blood T cell repertoires in COVID-19 (TCRdb year 2020). Looking at the study overall: Collaborator samples came from the United States, Italy and Spain and covered acute and convalescent phases of COVID-19. The material from the prospective study consisted of cDNA or gDNA derived from T cells, B-cell-depleted T cells, or PBMCs. Subjects who had been exposed to COVID-19, were actively infected with it, or had recovered from it provided the deeply sampled blood TCRbeta repertoires that made up the dataset. The repertoires were made available in a free public database intended to serve as a resource for research on the immune response to SARS-CoV-2. The samples were drawn from two sources: the first 160 participants of the ongoing ImmuneRACE study, and fewer than 1,500 subjects contributed by 6 global collaborators. The sample metadata nearly always contained a de-identified subject ID, COVID-19 status, age in years and sex. Where available, HLA class I and class II types were taken from metadata supplied by the sample provider and were not determined by assay-based typing. General findings and caveats noted by the study authors: Clinical and demographic metadata were provided uncurated, with the amount varying by source and participant.

V sheds 8 bases and J sheds 12 bases, leaving 17 bases between their ends. The CDR1 and CDR2 encoded by the germline V gene are MNHEY and SVGAGI. From the cysteine through the phenylalanine, the CDR3 covers 12 amino acids. Only the CDR3 portion is preserved as DNA: 36 bases, with reading frame beginning at the first base. In Seattle, one collaborating source enrolled patients while the infection was active and tracked those patients longitudinally over the course of disease. Each collaborating institution followed its own protocols to collect whole blood in K2EDTA tubes. For TCRbeta analysis, collaborator samples were shipped as frozen whole blood, as isolated PBMCs, or as DNA extracted from either sample type. TCRbeta CDR3 regions were amplified from genomic DNA using the immunoSEQ Assay, a bias-controlled multiplex PCR. In the authors' own workflow: The number of nucleated cells in each sample was estimated by amplification of reference gene primers within the assay. To quantify the absolute abundance of each unique TCRbeta CDR3 rearrangement, sequence reads were collapsed and filtered. For each sample, productive Simpson clonality was calculated by taking the square root of Simpson's diversity index across productive rearrangements. What TCRdb holds here is the immuneACCESS table cut down to in-frame rearrangements. Part of the clones is not present; checked against another copy, under half of the missing clones reflect an unresolved V gene, and the others are unexplained. The V and J calls and the clone size are those of that table, but D and trimming were determined from the DNA. This sample gives approximately 79,000 clones in total; 75% to 90% of them show up just once. Of the sample, 9.5% to 15% is held by the ten largest clones.

This clone was found once. The clone's antigen remains unknown. No qualities accompany the bases; no much larger clone lies one base away. Sequencing was carried out using peripheral blood. The TCR sequence derives from a man between 45 and 60 years old with COVID-19, enrolled during active disease. The sequence links TRBV6-5 to TRBJ2-1; possibly the D gene is TRBD1, per 6 matching bases. This receptor has the CDR3 CASRMGDTSQFF. The nucleotides are TGTGCCAGCCGAATGGGGGACACTTCGCAGTTCTTC.